This entry lists 5 T cell receptor beta chains sequenced from one sample in a study of CD8 T cells in Susac syndrome. Reverse transcription of roughly 0.45 to 1 ug RNA was carried out with random hexamers. TCRdb re-analysed the immunoSEQ multiplex PCR reads in MiXCR, keeping a single row per CDR3 protein. The table has 150,000 to 250,000 distinct CDR3 sequences, roughly 95% seen once. Source material: CD4+ T cells from PBMCs. The origin of the receptors is a human donor with multiple sclerosis.

V and J are TRBV20-1 and TRBJ1-2, with a tentative D call TRBD1 (5 bases). V was trimmed by 3 bases and J by 6 bases, leaving 8 bases between them. Germline CDR1 and CDR2: DFQATT and SNEGSKA (reference sequence). CDR3 length: 11 residues. The CDR3 bases are TGCAGTGCTAGGACGGACAATGGCTACACCTTC. Translation: CSARTDNGYTF.

The chain's CDR3 is CASSQGLNQPQHF. CDR3 DNA: TGTGCCAGCAGCCAGGGCCTCAATCAGCCCCAGCATTTT. The rearrangement joins TRBV3-1 to TRBJ1-5; D gene unclear. V shed 3 bases and J shed 3 bases, with 6 bases lying between them. Germline V lookup: CDR1 LGHDT, CDR2 YNNKEL (reference sequence). The CDR3 spans 13 residues. Together with reference TRBV3-1 and TRBJ1-5, the CDR3 gives the full variable domain: DTAVSQTPKYLVTQMGNDKSIKCEQNLGHDTMYWYKQDSKKFLKIMFSYNNKELIINETVPNRFSPKSPDKAHLNLHINSLELGDSAVYFCASSQGLNQPQHFGDGTRLSIL.

The chain employs TRBV20-1 and TRBJ1-5; D not resolved. The V and J ends lost 2 bases and 0 bases respectively, with 5 bases between them. This CDR3 region has 13 residues. Germline V CDR1 and CDR2: DFQATT, SNEGSKA (reference sequence). CDR3 region: CSARTYSNQPQHF. CDR3 sequence (DNA): TGCAGTGCTAGAACCTATAGCAATCAGCCCCAGCATTTT.

About this clonotype itself: Sequence at one end of the junction differs from germline and may be a read error. This sequence joins TRBV7-2 and TRBJ2-6; D unresolved. The CDR3 extends over 13 amino acids. The V gene's germline CDR1 is SGHTA and CDR2 FQGNSA. The CDR3 loop reads CASTLGLPNVLTF. CDR3 nucleotide sequence: TGTGCCAGCACCTTAGGGTTACCCAACGTCCTGACTTTC.

The chain recombines TRBV6-2 or TRBV6-3 with TRBJ2-4, with D possibly TRBD2 on 5 matching bases. This CDR3 has 16 residues. V gave up 1 base and J gave up 1 base, with 11 bases separating them. CDR1 and CDR2 (germline): MNHEY, SVGEGT. CDR3 protein: CASSYWGREAKNIQYF. The CDR3 DNA follows: TGTGCCAGCAGTTACTGGGGAAGGGAGGCCAAAAACATTCAGTACTTC.